This T cell receptor beta chain comes out of a study of T cell responses to AZD1222 COVID-19 vaccine. The table came from immunoSEQ multiplex PCR; TCRdb's copy has only in-frame clones and leaves some out. The sample includes roughly 150,000 clones, around 88% of them seen just once. CDR3 length: 16 amino acids. The V gene lost 6 bases and the J gene lost 0 bases, with 18 bases spanning the gap. The V gene's germline CDR1 is SGHKS and CDR2 YYEKEE (reference sequence). Study observations and caveats: The study found vaccine-associated CD4 TCRs spanning spike, dominant at 160-218 and 743-854. Baseline antibody screening turned up just a handful of seropositive AZD1222 recipients.

Comment on this clone: Its antigen is unknown.

This sequence was found in an adult in good health. The V gene is TRBV5-5, the J gene TRBJ1-2; a weak D match, TRBD1 (6 bases). The specimen comprised peripheral blood, sampled on day 0 of AZD1222 vaccination. The CDR3 sequence is CASTQGDIPTNYGYTF. CDR3 in DNA: TGTGCCAGCACCCAAGGGGACATCCCTACTAACTATGGCTACACCTTC.